This T cell receptor (beta chain) was sequenced for a study of cytomegalovirus exposure and HLA in healthy donors. Only in-frame clones appear in the TCRdb table, and some are missing; sequencing was by immunoSEQ multiplex PCR. There are roughly 330,000 clones in the sample; roughly 90% occur only once, and approximately 1.1% lies in the top ten. With 2 bases clipped from V and 5 bases from J, the junction kept 6 bases outside the gene matches. In germline, CDR1 is MNHEY, CDR2 SMNVEV (reference sequence). The CDR3 runs 14 residues. The sequenced sample consisted of PBMCs. J is TRBJ2-7 and V is TRBV27, with TRBD1 identical over 7 bases. This TCR was recovered from a woman in her 30s in good health and CMV-seropositive. CDR3 sequence (DNA): TGTGCCAGCAGTTTACGACAGGGAATGGACGAGCAGTACTTC. Its translation: CASSLRQGMDEQYF.